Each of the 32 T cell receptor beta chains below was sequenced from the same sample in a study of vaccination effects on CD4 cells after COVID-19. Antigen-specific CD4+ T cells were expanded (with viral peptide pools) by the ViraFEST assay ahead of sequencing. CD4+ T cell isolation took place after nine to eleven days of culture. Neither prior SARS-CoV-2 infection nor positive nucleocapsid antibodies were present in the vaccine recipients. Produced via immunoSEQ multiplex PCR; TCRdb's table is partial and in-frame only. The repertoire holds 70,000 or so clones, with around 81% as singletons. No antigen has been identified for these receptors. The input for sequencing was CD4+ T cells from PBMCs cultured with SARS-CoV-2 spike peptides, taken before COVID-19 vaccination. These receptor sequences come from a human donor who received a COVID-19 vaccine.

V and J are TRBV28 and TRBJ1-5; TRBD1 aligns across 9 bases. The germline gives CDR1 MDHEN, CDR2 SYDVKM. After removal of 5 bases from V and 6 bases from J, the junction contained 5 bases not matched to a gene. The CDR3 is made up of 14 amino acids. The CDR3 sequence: CASSTTGGGQPQHF. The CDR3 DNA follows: TGTGCCAGCAGTACAACAGGGGGCGGTCAGCCCCAGCATTTT.

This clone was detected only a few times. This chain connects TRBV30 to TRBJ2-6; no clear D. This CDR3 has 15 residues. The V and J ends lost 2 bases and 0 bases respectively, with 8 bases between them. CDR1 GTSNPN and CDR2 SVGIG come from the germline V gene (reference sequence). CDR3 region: CAWSSGLSGANVLTF. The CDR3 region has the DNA TGTGCCTGGAGTTCCGGTCTCTCTGGGGCCAACGTCCTGACTTTC.

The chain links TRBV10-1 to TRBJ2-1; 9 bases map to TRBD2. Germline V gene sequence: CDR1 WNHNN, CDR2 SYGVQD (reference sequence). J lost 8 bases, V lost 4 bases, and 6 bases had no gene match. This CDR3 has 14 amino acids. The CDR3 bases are TGCGCCAGCAGTGGCGGGGGGGCCTCGGATGAGCAGTTCTTC. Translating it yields CASSGGGASDEQFF.

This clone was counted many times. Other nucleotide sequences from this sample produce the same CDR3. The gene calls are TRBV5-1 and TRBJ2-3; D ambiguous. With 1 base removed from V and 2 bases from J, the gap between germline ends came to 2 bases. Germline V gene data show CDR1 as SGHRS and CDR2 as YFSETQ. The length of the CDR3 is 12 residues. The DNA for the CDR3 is TGCGCCAGCAGCTTGACCACAGATACGCAGTATTTT. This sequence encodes CASSLTTDTQYF. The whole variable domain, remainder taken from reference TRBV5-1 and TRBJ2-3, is KAGVTQTPRYLIKTRGQQVTLSCSPISGHRSVSWYQQTPGQGLQFLFEYFSETQRNKGNFPGRFSGRQFSNSRSEMNVSTLELGDSALYLCASSLTTDTQYFGPGTRLTVL.

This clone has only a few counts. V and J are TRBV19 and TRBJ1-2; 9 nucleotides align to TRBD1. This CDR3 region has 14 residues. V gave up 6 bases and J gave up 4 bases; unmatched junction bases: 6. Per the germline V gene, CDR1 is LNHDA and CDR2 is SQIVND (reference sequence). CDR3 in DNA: TGTGCCAGTAGAAACAGGGGGCCGCTCTATGGCTACACCTTC. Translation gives CASRNRGPLYGYTF.

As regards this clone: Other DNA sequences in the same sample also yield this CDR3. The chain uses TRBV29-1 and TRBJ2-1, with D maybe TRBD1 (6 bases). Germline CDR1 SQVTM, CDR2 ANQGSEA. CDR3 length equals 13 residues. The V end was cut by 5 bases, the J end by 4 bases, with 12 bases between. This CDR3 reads CSVRQGTYNEQFF. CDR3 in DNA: TGCAGCGTTCGCCAGGGGACGTACAATGAGCAGTTCTTC.

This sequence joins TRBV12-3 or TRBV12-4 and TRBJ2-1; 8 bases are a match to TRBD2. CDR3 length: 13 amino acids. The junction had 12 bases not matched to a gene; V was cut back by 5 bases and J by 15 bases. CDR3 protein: CASSATTGGPRFF. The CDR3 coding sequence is TGTGCCAGCAGTGCCACAACGGGGGGGCCGCGGTTCTTC.

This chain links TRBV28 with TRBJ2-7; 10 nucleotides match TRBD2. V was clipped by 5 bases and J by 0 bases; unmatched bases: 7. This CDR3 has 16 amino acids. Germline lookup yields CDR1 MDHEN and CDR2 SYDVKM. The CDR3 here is CASSPLGLAASYEQYV. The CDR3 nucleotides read TGTGCCAGCAGTCCCCTCGGACTAGCGGCCTCCTACGAGCAGTACGTC.

The DNA of the CDR3 is TGTGCCATCAGTGGTAGTACAGGATTCAATGAGCAGTTCTTC. It yields the protein CAISGSTGFNEQFF. The V gene is TRBV10-3, the J gene TRBJ2-1; D may be TRBD1 (5 bases). Germline V CDR1 and CDR2: ENHRY, SYGVKD. This CDR3 is built from 14 residues. Trimming pared 4 bases from V and 6 bases from J, leaving 13 bases between.

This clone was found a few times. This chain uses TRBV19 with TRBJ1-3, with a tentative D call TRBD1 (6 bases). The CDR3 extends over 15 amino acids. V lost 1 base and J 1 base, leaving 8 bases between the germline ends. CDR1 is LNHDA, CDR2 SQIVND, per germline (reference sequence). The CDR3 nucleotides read TGTGCCAGTAGTATAGGCAGGGGATCTGGAAACACCATATATTTT. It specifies CASSIGRGSGNTIYF.

CDR3 DNA: TGTGCCAGCAAGAAGGGGGCGAACACCGGGGAGCTGTTTTTT. Translated, it gives CASKKGANTGELFF. The chain combines TRBV9 with TRBJ2-2, with D perhaps TRBD1 (6 bases). The CDR3 extends over 14 amino acids. Looked up from germline, CDR1 is SGDLS and CDR2 is YYNGEE. The V gene lost 6 bases and the J gene lost 0 bases, with 9 bases spanning the gap.

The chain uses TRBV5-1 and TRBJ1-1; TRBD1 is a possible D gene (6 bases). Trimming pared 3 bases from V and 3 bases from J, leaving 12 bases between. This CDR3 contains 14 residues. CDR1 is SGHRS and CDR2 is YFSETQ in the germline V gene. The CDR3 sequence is CASSSAKGDTEAFF. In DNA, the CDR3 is TGCGCCAGCAGCTCGGCCAAGGGGGACACTGAAGCTTTCTTT.

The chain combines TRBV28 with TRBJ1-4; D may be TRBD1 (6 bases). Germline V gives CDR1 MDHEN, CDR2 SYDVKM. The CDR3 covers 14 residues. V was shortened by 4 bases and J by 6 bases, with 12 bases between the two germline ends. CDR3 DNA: TGTGCCAGCAGTTCTCTCCAGGGGTATGAAAAACTGTTTTTT. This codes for CASSSLQGYEKLFF.

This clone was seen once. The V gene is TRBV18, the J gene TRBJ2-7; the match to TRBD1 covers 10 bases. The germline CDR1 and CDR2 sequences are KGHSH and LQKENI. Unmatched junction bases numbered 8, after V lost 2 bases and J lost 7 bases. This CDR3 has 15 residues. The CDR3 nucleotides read TGTGCCAGCTCACCATACGGACAGGGGGGAGGAGAGCAGTACGTC. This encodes CASSPYGQGGGEQYV.

The chain's CDR3 is CASSPGQLRDTIYF. CDR3 sequence (DNA): TGTGCCAGCTCACCTGGACAGCTTAGGGACACCATATATTTT. The chain employs TRBV18 and TRBJ1-3; tentative D call: TRBD1 (6 bases). The germline V and J ends were trimmed by 3 bases and 8 bases, with 14 bases remaining between them. CDR3 length equals 14 residues. The germline CDR1 and CDR2 sequences are KGHSH and LQKENI.

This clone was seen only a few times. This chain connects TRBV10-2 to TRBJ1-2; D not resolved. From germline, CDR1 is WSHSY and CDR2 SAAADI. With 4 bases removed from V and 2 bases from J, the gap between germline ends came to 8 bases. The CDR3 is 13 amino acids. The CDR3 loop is CASSARENYGYTF. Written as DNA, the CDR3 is TGCGCCAGCAGTGCCAGAGAAAACTATGGCTACACCTTC.

CDR3 coding DNA: TGTGCCAGCCCTGGCCGGCCGGGGGGTCCACCAACTCAAGAGACCCAGTACTTC. It yields the protein CASPGRPGGPPTQETQYF. The chain links TRBV5-8 to TRBJ2-5, with 7 bases aligning to TRBD2. Germline V gene sequence: CDR1 SGHTS, CDR2 YDEGEE. The CDR3 loop spans 18 amino acids. V shed 7 bases and J 2 bases; nucleotides not matched to a gene: 20.

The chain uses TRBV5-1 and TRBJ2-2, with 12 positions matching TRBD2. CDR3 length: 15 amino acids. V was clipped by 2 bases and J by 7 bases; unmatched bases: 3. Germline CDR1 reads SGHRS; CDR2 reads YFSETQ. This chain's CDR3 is CASSLGLAGSGELFF. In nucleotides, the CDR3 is TGCGCCAGCAGCTTAGGACTAGCGGGGAGCGGGGAGCTGTTTTTT.

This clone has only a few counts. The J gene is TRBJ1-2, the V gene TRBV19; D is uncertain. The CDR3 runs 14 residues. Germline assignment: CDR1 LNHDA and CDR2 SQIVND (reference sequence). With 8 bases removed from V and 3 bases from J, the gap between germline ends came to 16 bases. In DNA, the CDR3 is TGTGCCAGTGGTCGGGGAACCGGGGACTATGGCTACACCTTC. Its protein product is CASGRGTGDYGYTF.

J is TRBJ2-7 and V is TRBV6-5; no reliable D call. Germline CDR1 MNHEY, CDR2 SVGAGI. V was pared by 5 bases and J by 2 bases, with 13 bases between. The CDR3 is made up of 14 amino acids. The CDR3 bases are TGTGCCAGCAGTCTCAACACCCTTCCCTACGAGCAGTACGTC. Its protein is CASSLNTLPYEQYV.

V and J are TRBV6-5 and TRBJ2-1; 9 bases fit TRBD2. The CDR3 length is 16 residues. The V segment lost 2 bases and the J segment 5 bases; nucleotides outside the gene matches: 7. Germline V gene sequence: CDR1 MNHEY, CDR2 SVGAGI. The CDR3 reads CASSYNAGGRDNEQFF. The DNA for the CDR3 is TGTGCCAGCAGTTACAACGCGGGGGGGCGGGACAATGAGCAGTTCTTC.

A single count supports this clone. The CDR3 sequence: CASSLRTGGTDTQYF. DNA of the CDR3: TGTGCCAGCAGCCTCCGGACAGGGGGCACAGATACGCAGTATTTT. The chain recombines TRBV9 with TRBJ2-3; 9 bases are shared with TRBD1. The CDR3 covers 15 residues. Trimming took 4 bases from V and 1 from J; bases not matched to a gene: 4. The germline V gene encodes CDR1 SGDLS and CDR2 YYNGEE.

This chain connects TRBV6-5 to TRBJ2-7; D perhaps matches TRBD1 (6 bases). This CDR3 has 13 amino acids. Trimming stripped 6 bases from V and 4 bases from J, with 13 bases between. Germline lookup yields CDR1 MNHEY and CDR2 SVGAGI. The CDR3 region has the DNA TGTGCCAGCAGCCGAGGACAGACATACGAGCAGTACGTC. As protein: CASSRGQTYEQYV.

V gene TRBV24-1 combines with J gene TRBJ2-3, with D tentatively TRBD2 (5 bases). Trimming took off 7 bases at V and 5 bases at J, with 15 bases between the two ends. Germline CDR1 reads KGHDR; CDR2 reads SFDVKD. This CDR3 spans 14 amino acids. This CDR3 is CATRGSGTGDTQYF. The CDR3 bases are TGTGCCACCAGGGGGTCGGGAACGGGAGATACGCAGTATTTT.

The CDR3 sequence is CASSRRPPGGGPTGELFF. The CDR3 nucleotides are TGCGCCAGCAGCCGAAGGCCCCCTGGCGGGGGACCGACCGGGGAGCTGTTTTTT. V gene TRBV4-1 combines with J gene TRBJ2-2, with 7 bases matching TRBD2. The CDR3 is 18 residues long. V lost 4 bases and J lost 5; bases outside the gene matches: 16. CDR1 and CDR2 from the germline V gene are MGHRA and YSYEKL.

The CDR3 loop is CASSFGANTGELFF. The CDR3 DNA is TGTGCCAGCAGCTTCGGGGCGAACACCGGGGAGCTGTTTTTT. This chain joins TRBV7-3 and TRBJ2-2; TRBD2 is a possible D gene (5 bases). The V gene's germline CDR1 is SGHTA and CDR2 FQGTGA. Trimming took 3 bases from V and 0 from J, leaving 5 bases between them. The length of the CDR3 is 14 residues.

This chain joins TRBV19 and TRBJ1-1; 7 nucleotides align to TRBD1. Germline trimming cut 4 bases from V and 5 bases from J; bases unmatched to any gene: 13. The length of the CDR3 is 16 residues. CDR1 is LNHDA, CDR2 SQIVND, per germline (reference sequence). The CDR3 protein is CASSTDRQGGATEAFF. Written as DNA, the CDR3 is TGTGCCAGTAGTACCGATCGACAGGGCGGGGCGACTGAAGCTTTCTTT.

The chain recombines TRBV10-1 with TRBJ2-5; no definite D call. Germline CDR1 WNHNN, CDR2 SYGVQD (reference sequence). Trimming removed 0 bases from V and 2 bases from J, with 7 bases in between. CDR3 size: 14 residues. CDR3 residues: CASSESMGQETQYF. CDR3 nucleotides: TGCGCCAGCAGTGAGTCGATGGGTCAAGAGACCCAGTACTTC.

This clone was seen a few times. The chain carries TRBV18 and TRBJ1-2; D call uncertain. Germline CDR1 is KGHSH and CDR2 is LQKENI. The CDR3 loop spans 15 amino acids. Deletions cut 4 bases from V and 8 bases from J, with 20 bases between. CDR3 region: CASSRLQDVVEGYTF. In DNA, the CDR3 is TGTGCCAGCTCACGGCTGCAGGATGTCGTGGAAGGCTACACCTTC.

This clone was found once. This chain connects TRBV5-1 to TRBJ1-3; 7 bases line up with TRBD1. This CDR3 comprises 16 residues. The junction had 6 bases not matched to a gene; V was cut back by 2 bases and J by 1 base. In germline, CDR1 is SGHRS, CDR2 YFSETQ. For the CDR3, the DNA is TGCGCCAGCAGCTTAACAGGGGCCGATTCTGGAAACACCATATATTTT. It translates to CASSLTGADSGNTIYF.

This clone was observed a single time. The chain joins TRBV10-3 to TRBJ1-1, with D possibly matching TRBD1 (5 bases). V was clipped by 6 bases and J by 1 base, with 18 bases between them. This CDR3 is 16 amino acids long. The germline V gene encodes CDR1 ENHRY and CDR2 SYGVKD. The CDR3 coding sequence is TGTGCCATCAGATCCCTGGTGACAGTCACGAACACTGAAGCTTTCTTT. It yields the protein CAIRSLVTVTNTEAFF.

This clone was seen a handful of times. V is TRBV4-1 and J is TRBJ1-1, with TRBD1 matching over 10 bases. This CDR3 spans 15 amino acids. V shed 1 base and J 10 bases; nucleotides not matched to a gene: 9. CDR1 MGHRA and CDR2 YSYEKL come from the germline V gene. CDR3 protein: CASSQGDRDRGLAFF. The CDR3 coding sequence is TGCGCCAGCAGCCAAGGGGACCGGGACAGGGGTTTAGCTTTCTTT.